This T cell receptor (beta chain) was obtained from a study of T cell responses to AZD1222 COVID-19 vaccine. Data came from immunoSEQ multiplex PCR; TCRdb stores just in-frame clones and leaves some out. The profile shows around 110,000 clones, around 91% of them singletons. The origin of this receptor is an adult in good health. Sequenced material: peripheral blood, taken on day 0 of AZD1222 vaccination.

Here the CDR3 reads CASSLGARGQGPMNTEAFF. The CDR3 nucleotides read TGTGCCAGCAGCTTGGGGGCTCGGGGACAGGGACCCATGAACACTGAAGCTTTCTTT. V gene TRBV5-5 combines with J gene TRBJ1-1, with TRBD1 matching 9 bases. Germline V gives CDR1 SGHKS, CDR2 YYEKEE (reference sequence). Unmatched junction bases numbered 12, after V lost 0 bases and J lost 0 bases. This CDR3 region has 19 residues. Supplemented by reference TRBV5-5 and TRBJ1-1, the full variable domain reads DAGVTQSPTHLIKTRGQQVTLRCSPISGHKSVSWYQQVLGQGPQFIFQYYEKEERGRGNFPDRFSARQFPNYSSELNVNALLLGDSALYLCASSLGARGQGPMNTEAFFGQGTRLTVV.